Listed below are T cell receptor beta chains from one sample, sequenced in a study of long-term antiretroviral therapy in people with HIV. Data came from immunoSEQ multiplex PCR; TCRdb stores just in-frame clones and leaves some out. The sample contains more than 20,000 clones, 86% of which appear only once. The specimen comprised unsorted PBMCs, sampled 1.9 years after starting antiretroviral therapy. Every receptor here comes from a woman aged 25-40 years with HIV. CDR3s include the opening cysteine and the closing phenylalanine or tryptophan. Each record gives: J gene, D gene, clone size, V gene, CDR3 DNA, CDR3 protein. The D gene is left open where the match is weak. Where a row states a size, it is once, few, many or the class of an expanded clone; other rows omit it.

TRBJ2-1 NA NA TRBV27 TGTGCCAGCAGTTTATCGGTGGCCGCCAATGAGCAGTTCTTC CASSLSVAANEQFF
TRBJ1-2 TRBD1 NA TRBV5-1 TGCGCCAGCAGAGGGGACAGCCATGGCTACACCTTC CASRGDSHGYTF
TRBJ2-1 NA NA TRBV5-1 TGCGCCAGCAGCTTGCAAACGGGGTTCAGCTCCTACAATGAGCAGTTCTTC CASSLQTGFSSYNEQFF
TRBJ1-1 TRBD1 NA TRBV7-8 TGTGCCAGCAGCCCCCGACAGGGGATAAGGAACACTGAAGCTTTCTTT CASSPRQGIRNTEAFF
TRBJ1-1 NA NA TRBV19 TGTGCCAGTAGTATAGAACAGACCATGAACACTGAAGCTTTCTTT CASSIEQTMNTEAFF
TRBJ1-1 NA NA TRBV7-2 TGTGCCAGCAGCTTTGGGGGGGGGAAGAACACTGAAGCTTTCTTT CASSFGGGKNTEAFF
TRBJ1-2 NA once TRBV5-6 TGTGCCAGCAGCTTGGGCTTCCGGGACGGCCGAAACTATGGCTACACCTTC CASSLGFRDGRNYGYTF
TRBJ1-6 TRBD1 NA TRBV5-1 TGCGCCAGCAGGGGGGACAGGGGAGATTCACCCCTCCACTTT CASRGDRGDSPLHF
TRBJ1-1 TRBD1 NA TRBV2 TGTGCCAGCAGTGTCCGTGGACAGGGAGAATACTTGAACACTGAAGCTTTCTTT CASSVRGQGEYLNTEAFF
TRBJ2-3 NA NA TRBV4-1 TGCGCCAGCAGCCAAGAAGTTGTCGGAGGCTTGGGCACAGATACGCAGTATTTT CASSQEVVGGLGTDTQYF
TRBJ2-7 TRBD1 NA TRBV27 TGTGCCAGCAGGAAGACAGGGGAGCAGTACGAGCAGTACTTC CASRKTGEQYEQYF
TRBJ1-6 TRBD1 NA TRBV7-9 TGTGCCAGCAGCCCACAGGGGTACGATAATTCACCCCTCCACTTT CASSPQGYDNSPLHF
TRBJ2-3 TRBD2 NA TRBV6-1 TGTGCCAGCAGTGAATTTGACGGCGGGGGTACGCAGTATTTT CASSEFDGGGTQYF
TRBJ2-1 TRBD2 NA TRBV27 TGTGCCAGCAGTTCTCCAGCGGGGGGGCGTTATGAGCAGTTCTTC CASSSPAGGRYEQFF
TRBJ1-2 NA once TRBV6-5 TGTGCCAGCAGATCGGGGAGTAGGACAACGGGGGGCTACACCTTC CASRSGSRTTGGYTF
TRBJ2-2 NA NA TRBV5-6 TGTGCCAGCAACAGGGCTAACACCGGGGAGCTGTTTTTT CASNRANTGELFF
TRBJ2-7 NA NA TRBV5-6 TGTGCCAGCAGCTTGGGGGTCGGCGGGGAGCAGTACTTC CASSLGVGGEQYF
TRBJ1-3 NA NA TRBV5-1 TGCGCCACCAGGGGCTCTGGCGGCCGGGACACCTCTTACTCTGGAAACACCATATATTTT CATRGSGGRDTSYSGNTIYF
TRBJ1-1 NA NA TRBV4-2 TGTGCCAGCAGCCAAGATCAGGGCCGGGGGAACACTGAAGCTTTCTTT CASSQDQGRGNTEAFF
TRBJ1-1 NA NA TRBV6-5 TGTGCCAGCAGTTACCGGGGGGCTGTGGATGCTTTCTTT CASSYRGAVDAFF
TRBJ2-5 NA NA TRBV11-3 TGTGCCAGCAGCTTAGGGCTAGCACAAGAGACCCAGTACTTC CASSLGLAQETQYF
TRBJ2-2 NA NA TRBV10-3 TGTGCCATCAGTGAGCCGTCCCTAACGGGGGGCCCCGGGGAGCTGTTTTTT CAISEPSLTGGPGELFF
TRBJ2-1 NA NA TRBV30 TGTGCCTGGAGCCGCACGGCGGGGGCCACGCAGTTCTTC CAWSRTAGATQFF
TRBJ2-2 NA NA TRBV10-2 TGCGCCAGCAGTGAACCGAAGGGAACCGGGGAGCTGTTTTTT CASSEPKGTGELFF
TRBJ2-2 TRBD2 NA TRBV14 TGTGCCAGCAGCCAATCTAAAGGACTAGCGGCTGGCGGGGAGCTGTTTTTT CASSQSKGLAAGGELFF
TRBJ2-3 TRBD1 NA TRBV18 TGTGCCAGCTCACCACGACCGGCCGGGACAGGCACGCCGGCAGATACGCAGTATTTT CASSPRPAGTGTPADTQYF
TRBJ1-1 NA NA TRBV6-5 TGTGCCAGCCTGACTACGCGGGGAAACACTGAAGCTTTCTTT CASLTTRGNTEAFF
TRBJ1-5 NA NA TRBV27 TGTGCCAGCAGTTCCGGACGGGGCAATCAGCCCCAGCATTTT CASSSGRGNQPQHF
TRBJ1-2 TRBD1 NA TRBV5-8 TGTGCCAGCAGCCCGCAGGGGGCCGCCTATGGCTACACCTTC CASSPQGAAYGYTF
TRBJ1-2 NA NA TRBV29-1 TGCAGCGTTGAAGATCCCGGGTTTCCTGGCTACACCTTC CSVEDPGFPGYTF
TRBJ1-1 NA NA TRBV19 TGTGCCAGTAGTATAGTGGGGGCGACTGAAGCTTTCTTT CASSIVGATEAFF
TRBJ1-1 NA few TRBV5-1 TGCGCCAGCAACCTAGTACCGGGACCTGAAGCTTTCTTT CASNLVPGPEAFF
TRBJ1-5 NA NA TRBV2 TGTGCCAGCAACGGCCGTCAGTATGGCAATCAGCCCCAGCATTTT CASNGRQYGNQPQHF
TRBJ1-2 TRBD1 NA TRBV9 TGTGCCAGCAGCGTGAGACAGACCGGGACAGGGGGCTATGGCTACACCTTC CASSVRQTGTGGYGYTF
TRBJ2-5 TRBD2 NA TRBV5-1 TGCGCCAGCAGCTTGTCGGGAGGGGAGACCCAGTACTTC CASSLSGGETQYF
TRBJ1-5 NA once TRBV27 TGTGCCAGCACTGACAGGTTCTCGAGCAATCAGCCCCAGCATTTT CASTDRFSSNQPQHF
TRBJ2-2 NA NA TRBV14 TGTGCCAGCAGCCAACCCCAGGGGACAAACACCGGGGAGCTGTTTTTT CASSQPQGTNTGELFF
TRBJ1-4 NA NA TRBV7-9 TGTGCCAGCAGCTACATAGGGGGGGACCCAACTAATGAAAAACTGTTTTTT CASSYIGGDPTNEKLFF
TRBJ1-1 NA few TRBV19 TGTGCCAGTAGTCTCCGGGATTTCACTGAAGCTTTCTTT CASSLRDFTEAFF
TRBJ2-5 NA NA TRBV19 TGTGCCAGTAGTCTCAGGACAGTTGGGGAGACCCAGTACTTC CASSLRTVGETQYF
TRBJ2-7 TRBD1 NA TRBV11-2 TGTGCCAGCAGCCAGACGCACCTAACAGGGGGCGAGCAGTACTTC CASSQTHLTGGEQYF
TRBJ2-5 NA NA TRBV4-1 TGCGCCAGCAGCCAAGGACCGTCCGGTTGGGAGACCCAGTACTTC CASSQGPSGWETQYF
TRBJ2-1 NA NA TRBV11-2 TGTGCCAGCAGCTTAGATTCGGGCGGGGCGCGCTGGGGTGAGCAGTTCTTC CASSLDSGGARWGEQFF
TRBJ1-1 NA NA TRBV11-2 TGTGCCAGCAGCCCTCAGGGCATGTTGACTGAAGCTTTCTTT CASSPQGMLTEAFF
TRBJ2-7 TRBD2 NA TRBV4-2 TGTGCCAGCAGCCAAGAGACGGGGGGGGCCTACGAGCAGTACTTC CASSQETGGAYEQYF
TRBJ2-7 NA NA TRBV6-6 TGTGCCAGCAGTTACTCGGACACACCCTACGAGCAGTACTTC CASSYSDTPYEQYF
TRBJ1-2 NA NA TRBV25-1 TGTGCCAGCAGTGTAGGCGGTTATGGCTACACCTTC CASSVGGYGYTF
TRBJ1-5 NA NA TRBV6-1 TGTGCCAGCTCCCAGTCGGTTCATAGCAATCAGCCCCAGCATTTT CASSQSVHSNQPQHF
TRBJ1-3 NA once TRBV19 TGTGCCAGTAGTATGGGGAGAGGCGCTGGAAACACCATATATTTT CASSMGRGAGNTIYF
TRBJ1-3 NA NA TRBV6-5 TGTGCCAGCAGCGTCGGGACGGTTGGGGGAAACACCATATATTTT CASSVGTVGGNTIYF
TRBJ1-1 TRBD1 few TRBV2 TGTGCCAGCAGTGGGACAGGGAGTCCTGAAGCTTTCTTT CASSGTGSPEAFF
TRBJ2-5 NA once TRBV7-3 TGTGCCAGCAGCTTCGGCAGCCAAGAGACCCAGTACTTC CASSFGSQETQYF
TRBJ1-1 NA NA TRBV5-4 TGTGCCAGCAGCTTGGCTCGGGGTGAAGCTTTCTTT CASSLARGEAFF
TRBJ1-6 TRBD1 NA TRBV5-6 TGTGCCAGCAGCCTAGTCAGGGACAGGGATTCACCCCTCCACTTT CASSLVRDRDSPLHF
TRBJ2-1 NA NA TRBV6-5 TGTGCCAGCGGAGATAGGGCTTCCTACAATGAGCAGTTCTTC CASGDRASYNEQFF